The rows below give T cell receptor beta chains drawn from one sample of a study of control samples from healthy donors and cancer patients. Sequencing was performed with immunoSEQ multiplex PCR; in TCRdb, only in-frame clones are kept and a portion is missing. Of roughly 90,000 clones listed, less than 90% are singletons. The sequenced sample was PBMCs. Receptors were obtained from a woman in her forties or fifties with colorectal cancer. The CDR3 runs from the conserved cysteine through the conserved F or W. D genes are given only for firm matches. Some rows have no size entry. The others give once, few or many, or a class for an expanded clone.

cdr3_nt: TGTGCCAGCAGGAGGTCGGATAATGAAAAACTGTTTTTT; cdr3_aa: CASRRSDNEKLFF; clone_size: once; d_call: .; j_call: TRBJ1-4; v_call: TRBV2
cdr3_nt: TGTGCCAGCAGCCAAGAGACCCAGTACTTC; cdr3_aa: CASSQETQYF; clone_size: few; d_call: .; j_call: TRBJ2-5; v_call: TRBV3-1/TRBV3-2
cdr3_nt: TGTGCCAGCAGCCAAGGATTCGGCTCTGGAAACACCATATATTTT; cdr3_aa: CASSQGFGSGNTIYF; clone_size: .; d_call: .; j_call: TRBJ1-3; v_call: TRBV3-1/TRBV3-2
cdr3_nt: TGTGCCAGCAGCGTAGTAGGACAGGGGCCCGGGGAGCTGTTTTTT; cdr3_aa: CASSVVGQGPGELFF; clone_size: .; d_call: TRBD1; j_call: TRBJ2-2; v_call: TRBV9
cdr3_nt: TGCGCCAGCAGCTCCCTACAGGGGGCGGCTAATGAAAAACTGTTTTTT; cdr3_aa: CASSSLQGAANEKLFF; clone_size: .; d_call: TRBD1; j_call: TRBJ1-4; v_call: TRBV5-1
cdr3_nt: TGTGCCTGGAGTGTATACCCCGGGTCGGGGACCACTGAAGCTTTCTTT; cdr3_aa: CAWSVYPGSGTTEAFF; clone_size: .; d_call: .; j_call: TRBJ1-1; v_call: TRBV30
cdr3_nt: TGTGCCAGCACCATCGGAGCGAATGAGCAGTTCTTC; cdr3_aa: CASTIGANEQFF; clone_size: .; d_call: .; j_call: TRBJ2-1; v_call: TRBV28
cdr3_nt: TGCGCCAGCAGTGCAAGGAATGAGCAGTTCTTC; cdr3_aa: CASSARNEQFF; clone_size: .; d_call: .; j_call: TRBJ2-1; v_call: TRBV10-2
cdr3_nt: TGTGCCAGCAGCTGGATTACGGGCGGGGCAACAGATACGCAGTATTTT; cdr3_aa: CASSWITGGATDTQYF; clone_size: .; d_call: .; j_call: TRBJ2-3; v_call: TRBV5-5
cdr3_nt: TGCAGTGCTAGTAGGGGGGGTGGGAACACTGAAGCTTTCTTT; cdr3_aa: CSASRGGGNTEAFF; clone_size: .; d_call: .; j_call: TRBJ1-1; v_call: TRBV20-1
cdr3_nt: TGTGCCACCAGTGATGGGACAGGGGGCAACCAGCCCCAGCATTTT; cdr3_aa: CATSDGTGGNQPQHF; clone_size: .; d_call: TRBD1; j_call: TRBJ1-5; v_call: TRBV24-1
cdr3_nt: TGTGCCAGCAGCCAAGGGCGGGGGCTCCAGCATTTT; cdr3_aa: CASSQGRGLQHF; clone_size: .; d_call: .; j_call: TRBJ1-5; v_call: TRBV3-1/TRBV3-2
cdr3_nt: TGTGCCACCAGGACAGGCAATGAGCAGTTCTTC; cdr3_aa: CATRTGNEQFF; clone_size: .; d_call: .; j_call: TRBJ2-1; v_call: TRBV24-1
cdr3_nt: TGTGCCAGCAGTCTAGGGGGGGTTTATAGCAATCAGCCCCAGCATTTT; cdr3_aa: CASSLGGVYSNQPQHF; clone_size: .; d_call: .; j_call: TRBJ1-5; v_call: TRBV27
cdr3_nt: TGTGCCAGTAGTATAGCCCTGACAGGGTATTCACCCCTCCACTTT; cdr3_aa: CASSIALTGYSPLHF; clone_size: .; d_call: TRBD1; j_call: TRBJ1-6; v_call: TRBV19
cdr3_nt: TGTGCCAGCAGTTCGAGGGGGACTGAAGCTTTCTTT; cdr3_aa: CASSSRGTEAFF; clone_size: .; d_call: .; j_call: TRBJ1-1; v_call: TRBV6-2/TRBV6-3
cdr3_nt: TGCGCCAGCAGCCTCGGACAGGGATCACCTCTGGGGGCTTTCTTT; cdr3_aa: CASSLGQGSPLGAFF; clone_size: .; d_call: TRBD1; j_call: TRBJ1-1; v_call: TRBV5-1
cdr3_nt: TGTGCCAGCACCCTACTAGCGGGGGTCAATGAGCAGTTCTTC; cdr3_aa: CASTLLAGVNEQFF; clone_size: .; d_call: TRBD2; j_call: TRBJ2-1; v_call: TRBV2
cdr3_nt: TGTGCCAGCAGTGAAAGCCTGCTCCAAGAGACCCAGTACTTC; cdr3_aa: CASSESLLQETQYF; clone_size: .; d_call: .; j_call: TRBJ2-5; v_call: TRBV6-1
cdr3_nt: TGCGCCAGCAGCCAAGAAATCAAAGTTCCTGGTAGCTCCTATAATTCACCCCTCCACTTT; cdr3_aa: CASSQEIKVPGSSYNSPLHF; clone_size: .; d_call: .; j_call: TRBJ1-6; v_call: TRBV4-3
cdr3_nt: TGTGCCAGCAGCAATGACAGGGGGAGAACTGAAGCTTTCTTT; cdr3_aa: CASSNDRGRTEAFF; clone_size: .; d_call: TRBD1; j_call: TRBJ1-1; v_call: TRBV7-2
cdr3_nt: TGTGCCAGCAGCTTAGCGTCCCACAATGAGCAGTTCTTC; cdr3_aa: CASSLASHNEQFF; clone_size: .; d_call: .; j_call: TRBJ2-1; v_call: TRBV7-3
cdr3_nt: TGCGCCAGCAGCTCTGACGTCAGGGTTACCGGGGAGCTGTTTTTT; cdr3_aa: CASSSDVRVTGELFF; clone_size: .; d_call: .; j_call: TRBJ2-2; v_call: TRBV5-1
cdr3_nt: TGTGCCAGCAGTTACCGTCAACCCGCGAACACCGGGGAGCTGTTTTTT; cdr3_aa: CASSYRQPANTGELFF; clone_size: .; d_call: .; j_call: TRBJ2-2; v_call: TRBV6-2/TRBV6-3
cdr3_nt: TGTGCCTGGAGTGTACTCGGCAGCTTCCTCGGAAACACCATATATTTT; cdr3_aa: CAWSVLGSFLGNTIYF; clone_size: .; d_call: .; j_call: TRBJ1-3; v_call: TRBV30
cdr3_nt: TGTGCCAGCAGCCCTTCAGGGGGCTCTGGCTACACCTTC; cdr3_aa: CASSPSGGSGYTF; clone_size: .; d_call: TRBD1; j_call: TRBJ1-2; v_call: TRBV6-6
cdr3_nt: TGTGCCAGCAGCTTACAGGAGGGCCCATGGAATGAGCAGTTCTTC; cdr3_aa: CASSLQEGPWNEQFF; clone_size: .; d_call: .; j_call: TRBJ2-1; v_call: TRBV7-2
cdr3_nt: TGTGCCAGCATTTTCGACCCGAACACTGAAGCTTTCTTT; cdr3_aa: CASIFDPNTEAFF; clone_size: .; d_call: .; j_call: TRBJ1-1; v_call: TRBV6-5
cdr3_nt: TGTGCCACCACCCCCTCGCCCGATTATGGCTACACCTTC; cdr3_aa: CATTPSPDYGYTF; clone_size: .; d_call: .; j_call: TRBJ1-2; v_call: TRBV15
cdr3_nt: TGTGCCACCAGCAGCTCTATGGGGCGAGTGCAGCTGTTTTTT; cdr3_aa: CATSSSMGRVQLFF; clone_size: .; d_call: .; j_call: TRBJ2-2; v_call: TRBV15
cdr3_nt: TGTGCCAGCAGAGATGTACAGGGGGCCCCTGAAGCTTTCTTT; cdr3_aa: CASRDVQGAPEAFF; clone_size: .; d_call: TRBD1; j_call: TRBJ1-1; v_call: TRBV28
cdr3_nt: TGTGCCAGCAGCTTAGCAGGGACAGGGGTTGTAACTGAAGCTTTCTTT; cdr3_aa: CASSLAGTGVVTEAFF; clone_size: .; d_call: TRBD1; j_call: TRBJ1-1; v_call: TRBV7-2
cdr3_nt: TGCGCCAGCAGCCAGGGAGCAACTAATGAAAAACTGTTTTTT; cdr3_aa: CASSQGATNEKLFF; clone_size: .; d_call: .; j_call: TRBJ1-4; v_call: TRBV3-1/TRBV3-2
cdr3_nt: TGTGCCAGCAGTTACTCGAACACTTTGAACACTGAAGCTTTCTTT; cdr3_aa: CASSYSNTLNTEAFF; clone_size: .; d_call: .; j_call: TRBJ1-1; v_call: TRBV6-5
cdr3_nt: TGTGCCAGCAGGTTGACAGACTCCTACAATGAGCAGTTCTTC; cdr3_aa: CASRLTDSYNEQFF; clone_size: .; d_call: .; j_call: TRBJ2-1; v_call: TRBV6-5
cdr3_nt: TGTGCCAGCAGCCCTCGAAGACAGGCTGAAGCTTTCTTT; cdr3_aa: CASSPRRQAEAFF; clone_size: .; d_call: .; j_call: TRBJ1-1; v_call: TRBV14
cdr3_nt: TGCGCCAGCAGTCACGACGGGGTTGAACTGAAAAAACTGTTTTTT; cdr3_aa: CASSHDGVELKKLFF; clone_size: once; d_call: .; j_call: TRBJ1-4; v_call: TRBV5-1
cdr3_nt: TGTGCCAGCACCCAACACGGGTCGGGAGGAAACACCATATATTTT; cdr3_aa: CASTQHGSGGNTIYF; clone_size: once; d_call: .; j_call: TRBJ1-3; v_call: TRBV28
cdr3_nt: TGTGCCATCAGGATAGTCGCAAACACCGGGGAGCTGTTTTTT; cdr3_aa: CAIRIVANTGELFF; clone_size: .; d_call: .; j_call: TRBJ2-2; v_call: TRBV10-3
cdr3_nt: TGCGCCAGCAGGCCAGGGCCACTAGCGGGGGGGCTGGATACGCAGTATTTT; cdr3_aa: CASRPGPLAGGLDTQYF; clone_size: .; d_call: TRBD2; j_call: TRBJ2-3; v_call: TRBV4-1
cdr3_nt: TGTGCCAGCAGTACAGGTAGCGGCTACACCTTC; cdr3_aa: CASSTGSGYTF; clone_size: .; d_call: .; j_call: TRBJ1-2; v_call: TRBV12-3/TRBV12-4
cdr3_nt: TGTGCCAGCAGCAAAGTTATAGGACAGGGGGGTCCCCTAGCCAAAAACATTCAGTACTTC; cdr3_aa: CASSKVIGQGGPLAKNIQYF; clone_size: .; d_call: .; j_call: TRBJ2-4; v_call: TRBV21-1
cdr3_nt: TGTGCCAGCAGTTCGGGACTAGTGTCGGGCAATGAGCAGTTCTTC; cdr3_aa: CASSSGLVSGNEQFF; clone_size: .; d_call: TRBD2; j_call: TRBJ2-1; v_call: TRBV6-6
cdr3_nt: TGTGCCAGCAGCTACCTGACCGTGAACACTGAAGCTTTCTTT; cdr3_aa: CASSYLTVNTEAFF; clone_size: .; d_call: .; j_call: TRBJ1-1; v_call: TRBV3-1/TRBV3-2
cdr3_nt: TGTGCCAGCTCACCTCGGGACAGGGTTTTCTCTGGGGCCAACGTCCTGACTTTC; cdr3_aa: CASSPRDRVFSGANVLTF; clone_size: once; d_call: TRBD1; j_call: TRBJ2-6; v_call: TRBV18
cdr3_nt: TGTGCCAGCAGTTCTCAGGGGAGGCCCCAGCATTTT; cdr3_aa: CASSSQGRPQHF; clone_size: .; d_call: .; j_call: TRBJ1-5; v_call: TRBV6-6
cdr3_nt: TGTGCCAGCAGCGTAGAGGGGCATACCTACAATGAGCAGTTCTTC; cdr3_aa: CASSVEGHTYNEQFF; clone_size: .; d_call: .; j_call: TRBJ2-1; v_call: TRBV9
cdr3_nt: TGCGCCAGCAGCGGTGGGGGCGCTGGGGCCAACGTCCTGACTTTC; cdr3_aa: CASSGGGAGANVLTF; clone_size: .; d_call: .; j_call: TRBJ2-6; v_call: TRBV10-1